These T cell receptor beta chains were read from a single sample in a study of blood T cell repertoires in COVID-19. Sequencing was performed with immunoSEQ multiplex PCR; in TCRdb, only in-frame clones are kept and a portion is missing. The data hold more than 150,000 clones, with about 83% observed a single time. Sequencing used peripheral blood. Receptors originate from a man in his 70s who had recovered from COVID-19. Both conserved end residues are trimmed from each CDR3. Size tells how often a clone was seen (once, few, many) or the class of an expanded clone, and some rows leave it out.

V gene: TRBV25-1
clone size: -
J gene: TRBJ1-2
CDR3 protein: ASQGQIYGYT

V gene: TRBV5-4
clone size: once
J gene: TRBJ2-5
CDR3 protein: ASSSQGAGETQY

V gene: TRBV4-1
clone size: -
J gene: TRBJ1-2
CDR3 protein: ASSQDPQGVGYT

V gene: TRBV5-1
clone size: -
J gene: TRBJ2-1
CDR3 protein: ASSPEAEPYNEQF

V gene: TRBV23-1
clone size: -
J gene: TRBJ1-1
CDR3 protein: ASSQSGDRLNTEAF

V gene: TRBV21-1
clone size: -
J gene: TRBJ2-7
CDR3 protein: ASTPSYEQY

V gene: TRBV19
clone size: -
J gene: TRBJ1-2
CDR3 protein: ASSQGYLPNYGYT

V gene: TRBV3-1/TRBV3-2
clone size: once
J gene: TRBJ2-5
CDR3 protein: ASSQLAGPTYETQY

V gene: TRBV6-5
clone size: -
J gene: TRBJ2-7
CDR3 protein: ASSYALTGYEQY

V gene: TRBV19
clone size: -
J gene: TRBJ1-2
CDR3 protein: ASSIGQSNYGYT

V gene: TRBV28
clone size: -
J gene: TRBJ2-7
CDR3 protein: ASSRQGRGEQY

V gene: TRBV29-1
clone size: once
J gene: TRBJ2-1
CDR3 protein: SVAGSYNEQF

V gene: TRBV29-1
clone size: once
J gene: TRBJ1-5
CDR3 protein: SAGTGGEPQH

V gene: TRBV7-9
clone size: -
J gene: TRBJ2-3
CDR3 protein: ASSPGLAGVSTDTQY

V gene: TRBV28
clone size: -
J gene: TRBJ2-1
CDR3 protein: ASTPLDLGNEQF

V gene: TRBV29-1
clone size: once
J gene: TRBJ2-3
CDR3 protein: SVGGSADTQY

V gene: TRBV11-2
clone size: few
J gene: TRBJ2-2
CDR3 protein: ASSPSRVGTGELF

V gene: TRBV6-5
clone size: -
J gene: TRBJ2-5
CDR3 protein: ASSYSPGGETQY

V gene: TRBV24-1
clone size: -
J gene: TRBJ2-1
CDR3 protein: ATQASSYNEQF

V gene: TRBV9
clone size: -
J gene: TRBJ2-3
CDR3 protein: ASSSRGFTDTQY

V gene: TRBV7-2
clone size: few
J gene: TRBJ2-3
CDR3 protein: ASSLAGVAGAGTDTQY

V gene: TRBV19
clone size: once
J gene: TRBJ2-1
CDR3 protein: ASSGTSGRLYNEQF

V gene: TRBV5-1
clone size: -
J gene: TRBJ2-7
CDR3 protein: ASSPQGAPIYEQY

V gene: TRBV9
clone size: few
J gene: TRBJ1-1
CDR3 protein: ASSVASGDTEAF

V gene: TRBV4-1
clone size: -
J gene: TRBJ1-2
CDR3 protein: ASSQRGTGGFGYT

V gene: TRBV5-4
clone size: -
J gene: TRBJ2-7
CDR3 protein: ASSAGGGPSSYEQY

V gene: TRBV7-6
clone size: once
J gene: TRBJ1-1
CDR3 protein: ASSSNRGNTEAF

V gene: TRBV9
clone size: -
J gene: TRBJ1-3
CDR3 protein: ASSVDGSSGNTIY

V gene: TRBV19
clone size: few
J gene: TRBJ2-1
CDR3 protein: ASSIHGTHGNEQF

V gene: TRBV27
clone size: -
J gene: TRBJ2-7
CDR3 protein: ASSLSFRDSTYEQY

V gene: TRBV10-3
clone size: -
J gene: TRBJ2-3
CDR3 protein: AISESGTSNGDTQY

V gene: TRBV28
clone size: -
J gene: TRBJ1-4
CDR3 protein: ASSWGDRAREKLF

V gene: TRBV2
clone size: -
J gene: TRBJ2-3
CDR3 protein: ASTRLAGAGDTQY

V gene: TRBV3-1/TRBV3-2
clone size: -
J gene: TRBJ2-7
CDR3 protein: ASSRQSLEQY

V gene: TRBV7-2
clone size: many
J gene: TRBJ2-1
CDR3 protein: ASSPRGIVDEQF

V gene: TRBV5-5
clone size: few
J gene: TRBJ1-2
CDR3 protein: ASRPDPGQTHGYT

V gene: TRBV3-1/TRBV3-2
clone size: -
J gene: TRBJ2-2
CDR3 protein: ASSPLAGGPGGELF

V gene: TRBV28
clone size: -
J gene: TRBJ2-7
CDR3 protein: ASSSNFPGDRGYEQY

V gene: TRBV4-3
clone size: -
J gene: TRBJ2-2
CDR3 protein: ASSHTSRAGELF

V gene: TRBV2
clone size: -
J gene: TRBJ1-5
CDR3 protein: ASRLQGSNQPQH

V gene: TRBV6-5
clone size: -
J gene: TRBJ1-2
CDR3 protein: ASSIRTKVNYGYT

V gene: TRBV27
clone size: once
J gene: TRBJ1-1
CDR3 protein: ASRSRGGVNTEAF

V gene: TRBV9
clone size: -
J gene: TRBJ1-4
CDR3 protein: ASSRGPAYGNEKLF

V gene: TRBV12-2
clone size: -
J gene: TRBJ2-2
CDR3 protein: ASRFPGQSTGELF

V gene: TRBV7-2
clone size: -
J gene: TRBJ2-7
CDR3 protein: ASSLVAGGGYEQY

V gene: TRBV6-2/TRBV6-3
clone size: -
J gene: TRBJ2-3
CDR3 protein: ASSYSQRDLRNTQY

V gene: TRBV5-1
clone size: few
J gene: TRBJ2-5
CDR3 protein: ASTSAGEFGETQY

V gene: TRBV15
clone size: -
J gene: TRBJ2-1
CDR3 protein: ATSRGIGGSNPYNEQF

V gene: TRBV2
clone size: -
J gene: TRBJ2-7
CDR3 protein: ASSRLAGGGNEQY